A single sample gave rise to the 32 T cell receptor beta chains below, sequenced in a study of T cell changes during pregnancy in multiple sclerosis. Repertoires were generated with immunoSEQ multiplex PCR, while TCRdb's copy carries only in-frame clones and drops some. The data show under 120,000 clones, about 89% seen once. The input for sequencing was peripheral blood, taken after pregnancy. These TCRs come from a female donor with multiple sclerosis, enrolled in a pregnancy study.

The CDR3 sequence: CASSQDQGAFAYEQYF. The CDR3 DNA follows: TGCGCCAGCAGCCAAGATCAGGGGGCGTTCGCCTACGAGCAGTACTTC. The chain joins TRBV4-1 to TRBJ2-7; the match to TRBD1 covers 8 bases. J lost 2 bases, V lost 0 bases, and 6 bases had no gene match. The CDR3 is made up of 16 amino acids. Germline V lookup: CDR1 MGHRA, CDR2 YSYEKL.

The chain combines TRBV5-4 with TRBJ1-2; 8 bases align to TRBD1. The CDR3 spans 13 residues. Germline CDR1 SGHNT, CDR2 YYREEE (reference sequence). With 6 bases clipped from V and 5 bases from J, the junction kept 6 bases outside the gene matches. The CDR3 region has the DNA TGTGCCAGCAAAACCCGACAGGGGTATGGCTACACCTTC. This encodes CASKTRQGYGYTF.

This CDR3 reads CASSVDPLLGAKTEAFF. CDR3 sequence (DNA): TGTGCCAGCAGCGTCGACCCTCTCCTAGGGGCAAAGACTGAAGCTTTCTTT. The chain combines TRBV7-3 with TRBJ1-1, with D possibly being TRBD1 (5 bases). V was trimmed by 5 bases and J by 5 bases, leaving 24 bases between them. Germline-derived CDR1 and CDR2 are SGHTA and FQGTGA. CDR3 size: 17 residues.

In DNA form, the CDR3 reads TGTGCCAGCAGTTACGGGACAGGGGTCTCCTACGAGCAGTACTTC. Protein sequence: CASSYGTGVSYEQYF. The chain couples TRBV6-5 to TRBJ2-7; 10 positions match TRBD1. The ends lost 2 bases at V and 0 bases at J; junction bases unmatched: 1. From germline, CDR1 is MNHEY and CDR2 SVGAGI. This CDR3 comprises 15 residues.

This chain connects TRBV5-5 to TRBJ1-2; 8 bases match TRBD1. In germline, CDR1 is SGHKS, CDR2 YYEKEE (reference sequence). V was clipped by 6 bases and J by 4 bases; unmatched bases: 11. The CDR3 runs 15 residues. The CDR3 reads CASIGTAGGGYGYTF. The CDR3 DNA is TGTGCCAGCATCGGAACGGCAGGGGGCGGCTATGGCTACACCTTC.

This clone occurred once. The chain uses TRBV9 and TRBJ2-3, with 9 bases lining up with TRBD2. This CDR3 spans 16 amino acids. After removal of 0 bases from V and 2 bases from J, the junction contained 4 bases not matched to a gene. Germline V gene data show CDR1 as SGDLS and CDR2 as YYNGEE. CDR3 sequence (DNA): TGTGCCAGCAGCGTAGGTTCTAGCGGGACCACAGATACGCAGTATTTT. The encoded protein is CASSVGSSGTTDTQYF.

The chain recombines TRBV7-3 with TRBJ2-3; 8 bases fit TRBD2. The J segment lost 5 bases and the V segment lost 2 bases, leaving 3 bases of the junction unmatched. Germline V CDR1 and CDR2: SGHTA, FQGTGA. CDR3 size: 14 residues. CDR3 bases: TGTGCCAGCAGCTTACTCAGCGGGGGAGATACGCAGTATTTT. This gives the protein CASSLLSGGDTQYF.

The chain has TRBV29-1 and TRBJ2-5; TRBD2 agrees at 10 bases. V shed 4 bases and J 7 bases; nucleotides not matched to a gene: 12. Germline V lookup: CDR1 SQVTM, CDR2 ANQGSEA. The CDR3 is made up of 15 amino acids. CDR3 amino acids: CSVGTSGASGATQYF. Written as DNA, the CDR3 is TGCAGCGTTGGCACTAGCGGGGCGTCGGGGGCGACCCAGTACTTC.

CDR3 nucleotides: TGTGCCAGTAGTTCAACAAGCGGGCTAGCGGCCTCCTACAATGAGCAGTTCTTC. It yields the protein CASSSTSGLAASYNEQFF. The rearrangement uses TRBV19 and TRBJ2-1; TRBD2 matches at 7 bases. Germline-derived CDR1 and CDR2 are LNHDA and SQIVND (reference sequence). V lost 5 bases and J lost 0; bases outside the gene matches: 13. This CDR3 contains 18 residues.

The rearrangement uses TRBV12-5 and TRBJ2-3; D possibly corresponds to TRBD2 (6 bases). The CDR3 totals 14 residues. Trimming shortened V by 4 bases and J by 2 bases, and 10 bases separated the two germline ends. Germline CDR1 and CDR2: LGHNT and FRNRAP. The DNA for the CDR3 is TGTGCTAGTGGTTCCGGGGGACTCACAGATACGCAGTATTTT. This translates into CASGSGGLTDTQYF.

This sequence joins TRBV4-1 and TRBJ2-3, with 8 bases fitting TRBD1. Unmatched junction bases numbered 11, after V lost 4 bases and J lost 11 bases. There are 14 residues in the CDR3. Per the germline V gene, CDR1 is MGHRA and CDR2 is YSYEKL. The CDR3, as DNA: TGCGCCAGCAGCCCACCTGGACAGGGCCCTAGGCAGTATTTT. It yields the protein CASSPPGQGPRQYF.

This clone was recorded once. The gene calls are TRBV5-1 and TRBJ2-1, with 7 bases that match TRBD2. Germline-derived CDR1 and CDR2 are SGHRS and YFSETQ. The V and J ends lost 8 bases and 0 bases, in that order; junction bases with no gene match: 2. The CDR3 extends over 13 amino acids. The CDR3 region is CARRGSSYNEQFF. CDR3 nucleotide sequence: TGCGCCAGGCGGGGGAGCTCCTACAATGAGCAGTTCTTC. The full variable domain, its missing parts supplied by reference TRBV5-1 and TRBJ2-1, is KAGVTQTPRYLIKTRGQQVTLSCSPISGHRSVSWYQQTPGQGLQFLFEYFSETQRNKGNFPGRFSGRQFSNSRSEMNVSTLELGDSALYLCARRGSSYNEQFFGPGTRLTVL.

In DNA form, the CDR3 reads TGTGCCAGCAGCGTGACAGGGGTTGGACAGCCCCAGCATTTT. It yields the protein CASSVTGVGQPQHF. The chain employs TRBV9 and TRBJ1-5; 8 positions match TRBD1. The ends lost 2 bases at V and 7 bases at J; junction bases unmatched: 5. The CDR3 loop spans 14 amino acids. Germline CDR1 is SGDLS and CDR2 is YYNGEE.

This chain links TRBV9 with TRBJ2-7; 8 bases align to TRBD2. Germline loops: CDR1 SGDLS, CDR2 YYNGEE. With V trimmed by 0 bases and J by 3 bases, 5 bases remained unmatched. This CDR3 is built from 15 residues. CDR3 sequence: CASSVEGGGIYEQYF. The DNA for the CDR3 is TGTGCCAGCAGCGTAGAGGGCGGGGGGATCTACGAGCAGTACTTC.

The J gene is TRBJ2-1, the V gene TRBV9; 7 bases match TRBD1. The length of the CDR3 is 13 residues. Germline V gives CDR1 SGDLS, CDR2 YYNGEE. Trimming removed 4 bases from V and 10 bases from J; junction bases left unmatched: 8. The CDR3 sequence: CASSQIGGGEQFF. As DNA, the CDR3 is TGTGCCAGCAGCCAGATAGGGGGCGGCGAGCAGTTCTTC.

CDR3 nucleotides: TGTGCCAGCAGTCAAACCGCAGGGGTTCACACTGAAGCTTTCTTT. This encodes CASSQTAGVHTEAFF. The rearrangement joins TRBV9 to TRBJ1-1; D possibly corresponds to TRBD1 (6 bases). The CDR3 contains 15 residues. Trimming left V 5 bases short and J 3 bases short, with 17 bases between. Germline V gene lookup returns CDR1 SGDLS and CDR2 YYNGEE.

This clone came up once. The chain recombines TRBV5-4 with TRBJ1-5; TRBD1 matches 9 bases. This CDR3 has 15 amino acids. The germline gives CDR1 SGHNT, CDR2 YYREEE (reference sequence). Germline trimming cut 4 bases from V and 6 bases from J; bases unmatched to any gene: 8. CDR3 DNA sequence: TGTGCCAGCAGCGAAGGGACAGGGAAGGGTCAGCCCCAGCATTTT. Its translation: CASSEGTGKGQPQHF.

This chain connects TRBV5-4 to TRBJ1-4, with no clear D. V was shortened by 2 bases and J by 0 bases, with 8 bases between the two germline ends. The germline V gene encodes CDR1 SGHNT and CDR2 YYREEE (reference sequence). This CDR3 has 15 amino acids. DNA for the CDR3: TGTGCCAGCAGCTTCGGGAGTGCAACTAATGAAAAACTGTTTTTT. It translates to CASSFGSATNEKLFF.

This chain connects TRBV11-1 to TRBJ2-7; D might be TRBD2 (6 bases). This CDR3 contains 14 residues. CDR1 and CDR2 (germline): SGHAT, FQDESV (reference sequence). V was shortened by 1 base and J by 3 bases, with 10 bases between the two germline ends. The CDR3 coding sequence is TGTGCCAGCAGCTTAGGACTAGATTTCTACGAGCAGTACTTC. Translated, it gives CASSLGLDFYEQYF.

The V and J genes are TRBV6-1 and TRBJ2-3; 9 bases line up with TRBD1. Trimming took 6 bases from V and 12 from J; bases not matched to a gene: 4. This CDR3 region has 11 residues. CDR1 is MNHNS and CDR2 is SASEGT in the germline V gene. CDR3: CASRTGGSQYF. In DNA form, the CDR3 reads TGTGCCAGCAGGACAGGGGGGTCCCAGTATTTT.

The rearrangement links TRBV29-1 to TRBJ2-7; TRBD2 agrees at 7 bases. The CDR3 runs to 12 residues. Per germline, CDR1 SQVTM and CDR2 ANQGSEA. V shed 4 bases and J 6 bases; nucleotides not matched to a gene: 6. The CDR3 DNA reads TGCAGCGTTGGGGGGGGTGTGAGCGAGCAGTACTTC. This translates into CSVGGGVSEQYF.

This chain uses TRBV4-2 with TRBJ1-2; D not resolved. The CDR3 is made up of 15 amino acids. The V end was cut by 0 bases, the J end by 8 bases, with 16 bases between. The germline CDR1 and CDR2 sequences are LGHNA and YNFKEQ. The CDR3 DNA reads TGTGCCAGCAGCCAAGAGGGTCGGACGGGAATGGGCTACACCTTC. This codes for CASSQEGRTGMGYTF.

V gene TRBV4-2 combines with J gene TRBJ2-2, with D perhaps matching TRBD1 (5 bases). The CDR3 totals 16 residues. The ends were cut back, 4 bases at V and 8 bases at J, with 20 bases in the middle. Germline-derived CDR1 and CDR2 are LGHNA and YNFKEQ. The DNA for the CDR3 is TGTGCCAGCAGCCGTAGGGGCGGATCCCCCGGTGGGGAGCTGTTTTTT. This codes for CASSRRGGSPGGELFF.

This rearrangement joins TRBV7-8 to TRBJ2-7, with TRBD2 matching over 7 bases. V dropped 8 bases and J dropped 4; count of bases not matched to a gene: 8. Germline V CDR1 and CDR2: SGHVS, FQNEAQ. CDR3 length: 13 amino acids. The chain's CDR3 is CASSGGFGYEQYF. In DNA, the CDR3 is TGTGCCAGCTCGGGAGGTTTCGGGTACGAGCAGTACTTC. Looking up the rest from reference TRBV7-8 and TRBJ2-7 gives the full variable domain: GAGVSQSPRYKVAKRGQDVALRCDPISGHVSLFWYQQALGQGPEFLTYFQNEAQLDKSGLPSDRFFAERPEGSVSTLKIQRTQQEDSAVYLCASSGGFGYEQYFGPGTRLTVT.

This chain joins TRBV9 and TRBJ1-5; D might be TRBD1 (5 bases). CDR3 size: 14 residues. Germline V gives CDR1 SGDLS, CDR2 YYNGEE. The V end lost 0 bases, the J end lost 9 bases, and 13 bases lay between the germline ends. CDR3 in amino acids: CASSVVEGGGPQHF. In DNA, the CDR3 is TGTGCCAGCAGCGTAGTGGAGGGTGGGGGGCCCCAGCATTTT. The full variable domain, with the rest looked up from reference TRBV9 and TRBJ1-5, is DSGVTQTPKHLITATGQRVTLRCSPRSGDLSVYWYQQSLDQGLQFLIQYYNGEERAKGNILERFSAQQFPDLHSELNLSSLELGDSALYFCASSVVEGGGPQHFGDGTRLSIL.

The chain links TRBV30 to TRBJ2-1; 7 bases align to TRBD1. The CDR3 length is 14 residues. Germline values: CDR1 GTSNPN, CDR2 SVGIG (reference sequence). Losses at the gene ends were 2 bases for V and 2 bases for J; bases not matched to a gene: 3. The CDR3 protein is CAWSPGTAYNEQFF. The CDR3 DNA is TGTGCCTGGAGTCCCGGGACAGCCTACAATGAGCAGTTCTTC.

This chain links TRBV9 with TRBJ2-2; D is unresolved. Germline V gene lookup returns CDR1 SGDLS and CDR2 YYNGEE. V lost 5 bases and J lost 4, with 9 bases in between. There are 13 residues in the CDR3. The CDR3 coding sequence is TGTGCCAGCAGTTTGAGGTCCACCGGGGAGCTGTTTTTT. Residues: CASSLRSTGELFF. Full variable domain (missing parts from reference TRBV9 and TRBJ2-2): DSGVTQTPKHLITATGQRVTLRCSPRSGDLSVYWYQQSLDQGLQFLIQYYNGEERAKGNILERFSAQQFPDLHSELNLSSLELGDSALYFCASSLRSTGELFFGEGSRLTVL.

Judged by abundance, this clone is medium-sized (0.01 to 0.1%). The chain carries TRBV29-1 and TRBJ1-2; D might be TRBD1 (5 bases). CDR1 and CDR2 (germline): SQVTM, ANQGSEA. The V gene lost 7 bases and the J gene lost 7 bases, with 13 bases spanning the gap. CDR3 size: 11 residues. In DNA, the CDR3 is TGCAGCGCTGGAGGAGGGGTTGGCTACACCTTC. It is translated as CSAGGGVGYTF.

The J gene is TRBJ2-7, the V gene TRBV4-1; TRBD1 matches 8 bases. Germline trimming cut 0 bases from V and 11 bases from J; bases unmatched to any gene: 6. The germline V gene has CDR1 MGHRA and CDR2 YSYEKL. CDR3 length equals 13 residues. The CDR3 coding sequence is TGCGCCAGCAGCCAAGATCGGTCGACAGGGGAGTACTTC. Protein product: CASSQDRSTGEYF.

The V and J genes are TRBV7-8 and TRBJ1-4; D is undetermined. The CDR3 spans 15 residues. Germline V gene data show CDR1 as SGHVS and CDR2 as FQNEAQ. V dropped 1 base and J dropped 7 bases, with 13 bases sitting between them. The CDR3 spells CASSLDPEAIEKLFF. CDR3 coding DNA: TGTGCCAGCAGCTTAGATCCTGAGGCTATTGAAAAACTGTTTTTT.

The rearrangement joins TRBV9 to TRBJ2-2; the D gene is possibly TRBD2 (6 bases). V shed 3 bases and J shed 6 bases, with 9 bases lying between them. Germline V gene data show CDR1 as SGDLS and CDR2 as YYNGEE. The CDR3 is 13 amino acids. The CDR3 nucleotides are TGTGCCAGCAGCGAATCGGGGGCCGGGGAGCTGTTTTTT. Encoded protein: CASSESGAGELFF.

The chain joins TRBV9 to TRBJ1-3, with 7 positions matching TRBD1. V shed 3 bases and J 2 bases; nucleotides not matched to a gene: 8. The CDR3 spans 16 residues. The germline gives CDR1 SGDLS, CDR2 YYNGEE. As DNA, the CDR3 is TGTGCCAGCAGCGGCAGGACAGGCAGAACTGGAAACACCATATATTTT. This translates into CASSGRTGRTGNTIYF.